One and the same sample provided the 20 T cell receptor beta chains below, sequenced in a study of T-cell reconstitution after alpha-beta-depleted transplantation in children. Preparing the TCRbeta library involved the use of unique molecular identifiers. TCRdb re-called the PCR reads with MiXCR, one entry per CDR3 protein. The sample shows 380,000 or so distinct CDR3 sequences, more than 10% of them seen only once. Source: PBMCs, taken from the stem cell graft. The receptors shown here come from a human donor who donated a stem cell graft to a child with Fanconi anemia.

This clonotype was seen many times. This chain uses TRBV7-6 with TRBJ2-1; TRBD2 agrees at 10 bases. Germline CDR1 reads SGHVS; CDR2 reads FNYEAQ. This CDR3 region has 14 residues. V gave up 5 bases and J gave up 6 bases; unmatched junction bases: 4. The CDR3 region has the DNA TGTGCCAGCAGCCGAATAGCGGGGGGCAATGAGCAGTTCTTC. It encodes CASSRIAGGNEQFF.

Concerning this clonotype itself: This is likely a read error, given that the CDR3 carries no conserved phenylalanine or tryptophan at its end. The J gene is TRBJ2-7, the V gene TRBV11-2; D gene ambiguous. V was cut by 1 base and J by 2 bases, with 6 bases left in between. Germline values: CDR1 SGHAT, CDR2 FQNNGV. The CDR3 length is 13 residues. In DNA form, the CDR3 reads TGTGCCAGCAGCTTAGGCCCTACCTACGAGCAGTACTGC. The encoded protein is CASSLGPTYEQYC.

There are a few counts of this clonotype. This chain links TRBV9 with TRBJ1-2; D uncertain. There are 15 residues in the CDR3. Germline V gene lookup returns CDR1 SGDLS and CDR2 YYNGEE. Trimming removed 2 bases at V and 2 bases at J, with 13 bases between. The CDR3 DNA sequence: TGTGCCAGCAGCGTTGGAATCCCCAACAACTATGGCTACACCTTC. Its protein is CASSVGIPNNYGYTF.

V is TRBV2 and J is TRBJ2-5; D may match TRBD1 or TRBD2 (5 bases each). Trimming took 5 bases from V and 4 from J, leaving 14 bases between them. Germline CDR1 and CDR2: SNHLY and FYNNEI. The CDR3 totals 14 residues. The CDR3 sequence is CASSYGATTETQYF. The CDR3 nucleotides read TGTGCCAGCAGTTACGGGGCGACTACAGAGACCCAGTACTTC. Complete variable domain (other parts from reference TRBV2 and TRBJ2-5): EPEVTQTPSHQVTQMGQEVILRCVPISNHLYFYWYRQILGQKVEFLVSFYNNEISEKSEIFDDQFSVERPDGSNFTLKIRSTKLEDSAMYFCASSYGATTETQYFGPGTRLLVL.

V and J are TRBV6-5 and TRBJ2-1; tentative D call: TRBD2 (5 bases). The germline V gene has CDR1 MNHEY and CDR2 SVGAGI. Trimming removed 8 bases at V and 0 bases at J, with 14 bases between. The CDR3 consists of 15 residues. CDR3 protein: CASGYGTSSYNEQFF. The DNA of the CDR3 is TGTGCCAGCGGGTACGGAACTAGCTCCTACAATGAGCAGTTCTTC.

J is TRBJ2-1 and V is TRBV7-2, with 12 bases identical to TRBD2. The germline V gene encodes CDR1 SGHTA and CDR2 FQGNSA. The CDR3 has 18 amino acids. V was pared by 1 base and J by 2 bases, with 6 bases of the junction left unmatched. CDR3 DNA: TGTGCCAGCAGCTTAGGGCTAGCGGGGGGGCAAACCTACAATGAGCAGTTCTTC. Protein product: CASSLGLAGGQTYNEQFF.

The V and J genes are TRBV25-1 and TRBJ1-1, with TRBD1 as a possible D gene (5 bases). Trimming took off 0 bases at V and 10 bases at J, with 12 bases between the two ends. The CDR3 covers 13 residues. Germline lookup yields CDR1 MGHDK and CDR2 SYGVNS. Here the CDR3 reads CASSEYHGGGAFF. CDR3 coding DNA: TGTGCCAGCAGTGAATATCATGGCGGGGGAGCTTTCTTT.

The chain has TRBV3-1 and TRBJ1-5; tentative D call: TRBD1 (6 bases). The CDR3 loop spans 20 amino acids. V was cut by 3 bases and J by 3 bases, with 27 bases left in between. From germline, CDR1 is LGHDT and CDR2 YNNKEL (reference sequence). The CDR3 DNA is TGTGCCAGCAGCCAGCAAAGATCGTGGCCAGGGGTTGGTGACAATCAGCCCCAGCATTTT. Encoded protein: CASSQQRSWPGVGDNQPQHF.

This clonotype was counted once. V gene TRBV29-1 combines with J gene TRBJ2-3, with a tentative D call TRBD2 (5 bases). The CDR3 covers 16 residues. Trimming stripped 0 bases from V and 4 bases from J, with 17 bases between. CDR1 and CDR2 from the germline V gene are SQVTM and ANQGSEA. The CDR3 is CSVEDLRKDFSDTQYF. As DNA, the CDR3 is TGCAGCGTTGAAGATCTTAGAAAGGACTTCTCAGATACGCAGTATTTT.

A few counts support this clonotype. This chain connects TRBV5-1 to TRBJ2-3; tentatively, D is TRBD1 (5 bases). CDR3 length: 15 residues. Trimming took 5 bases from V and 1 from J, leaving 14 bases between them. CDR1 and CDR2 from the germline V gene are SGHRS and YFSETQ. CDR3 sequence reads: CASSLNLGGTDTQYF. The CDR3, as DNA: TGCGCCAGCAGTTTAAACCTAGGGGGCACAGATACGCAGTATTTT.

There are many counts of this clonotype. The chain combines TRBV6-7 with TRBJ2-5; either TRBD1 or TRBD2 may supply D (6 bases each). TRBV6-7 is sorted into the ORF group, with uncertain function. With 6 bases removed from V and 1 base from J, the gap between germline ends came to 18 bases. The CDR3 is 16 residues long. The CDR3: CASSDGGWGTQETQYF. DNA for the CDR3: TGTGCCAGCAGCGACGGGGGCTGGGGGACCCAAGAGACCCAGTACTTC.

V usage is TRBV12-3 or TRBV12-4 and J usage is TRBJ1-1; TRBD1 matches at 11 bases. The CDR3 sequence is 16 residues long. V trimming: 5 bases; J trimming: 3 bases; junction bases outside the gene matches: 8. CDR3 DNA: TGTGCCAGCAGTCCTTCCGGGACAGGGGGTTACACTGAAGCTTTCTTT. Translating it yields CASSPSGTGGYTEAFF.

The V and J genes are TRBV5-5 and TRBJ2-7; D may correspond to TRBD1 or TRBD2 (5 bases each). The CDR3 extends over 13 amino acids. V shed 6 bases and J shed 4 bases, with 14 bases lying between them. Germline V gene data show CDR1 as SGHKS and CDR2 as YYEKEE (reference sequence). The CDR3 loop reads CASTSGQSYEQYV. The CDR3 region has the DNA TGTGCCAGCACCTCGGGGCAGAGTTACGAGCAGTACGTC.

This clonotype was seen many times. The chain links TRBV5-5 to TRBJ1-2; D is ambiguous. The ends were cut back, 1 base at V and 4 bases at J, with 14 bases in the middle. CDR1 and CDR2 (germline): SGHKS, YYEKEE (reference sequence). The CDR3 spans 15 residues. In DNA form, the CDR3 reads TGTGCCAGCAGCTTGAGTTCGAATGGGTTCTATGGCTACACCTTC. It specifies CASSLSSNGFYGYTF.

The J gene is TRBJ2-3, the V gene TRBV20-1, with unresolved D. The CDR3 contains 14 residues. Germline CDR1 is DFQATT and CDR2 is SNEGSKA (reference sequence). The V end was cut by 6 bases, the J end by 2 bases, with 15 bases between. In DNA, the CDR3 is TGCAGTGCCCGCCGTCCAGGAGTCACAGATACGCAGTATTTT. It codes for CSARRPGVTDTQYF.

The chain is built from TRBV20-1 and TRBJ2-4; TRBD1 aligns across 9 bases. The CDR3 has 17 amino acids. J gave up 0 bases and V 3 bases, and 9 bases lay outside the gene matches. The germline V gene encodes CDR1 DFQATT and CDR2 SNEGSKA (reference sequence). The CDR3 region has the DNA TGCAGTGCTAGTTGGGACAGGGCGATCTTAGCCAAAAACATTCAGTACTTC. Residues: CSASWDRAILAKNIQYF.

The rearrangement joins TRBV7-2 to TRBJ1-2; weak D call: TRBD1 (6 bases). This CDR3 contains 16 residues. The germline V gene has CDR1 SGHTA and CDR2 FQGNSA. V was cut by 5 bases and J by 2 bases, with 18 bases left in between. The CDR3 DNA reads TGTGCCAGCAGCGACCCCAAACAGGGCTGGAACTATGGCTACACCTTC. Residues: CASSDPKQGWNYGYTF.

This clonotype was seen ten or more times. The J gene is TRBJ2-1, the V gene TRBV4-3; no clear D. Looked up from germline, CDR1 is LGHNA and CDR2 is YSLEER. The CDR3 length is 12 residues. Trimming removed 0 bases at V and 7 bases at J, with 4 bases between. CDR3 nucleotides: TGCGCCAGCAGCCAAGATAGGAATGAGCAGTTCTTC. This codes for CASSQDRNEQFF.

This clonotype was observed many times. The chain uses TRBV12-3 or TRBV12-4 and TRBJ1-1; 8 nucleotides agree with TRBD1. V was pared by 6 bases and J by 5 bases, with 14 bases of the junction left unmatched. This CDR3 has 16 amino acids. CDR3 protein: CASSRGTLTGETEAFF. CDR3 bases: TGTGCCAGCAGCCGAGGTACTTTGACAGGGGAAACTGAAGCTTTCTTT.

V usage is TRBV20-1 and J usage is TRBJ2-1; D is ambiguous. Trimming removed 6 bases from V and 8 bases from J, with 11 bases in between. The germline V gene has CDR1 DFQATT and CDR2 SNEGSKA (reference sequence). This CDR3 spans 11 amino acids. CDR3 protein: CSADSLDEQFF. For the CDR3, the DNA is TGCAGTGCCGATTCGCTGGATGAGCAGTTCTTC.